Listed below are T cell receptor beta chains from one sample, sequenced in a study of regulatory T cells in long-lasting Graves disease. Using its own MiXCR run on the multiplex PCR reads, TCRdb lists one record per CDR3 protein. The sample shows 360,000 or so distinct CDR3 sequences, roughly 16% of them seen only once. This sample was also put to use in a study of T cells in Graves' hyperthyroidism and ophthalmopathy.

Sequences were derived from peripheral blood mononuclear cells (PBMCs), sampled at new diagnosis, from a patient treated with antithyroid drugs. Receptor source: a woman under 30 with Graves disease. Both conserved end residues are part of each CDR3. D genes are given only for firm matches. Not every row has a clone size; where given, it reads once, few, many or a size class.

D gene: -; CDR3 length: 13; V gene: TRBV3-1; J gene: TRBJ2-5; clone size: many; CDR3 DNA: TGTGCCAGCAGCCAAGGGGGAAGAGAGACCCAGTACTTC; CDR3 protein: CASSQGGRETQYF
D gene: TRBD1; CDR3 length: 14; V gene: TRBV20-1; J gene: TRBJ1-2; clone size: -; CDR3 DNA: TGCAGTGCGCAAGACTTACAGGGGGCGTATGGCTACACCTTC; CDR3 protein: CSAQDLQGAYGYTF
D gene: -; CDR3 length: 16; V gene: TRBV11-2; J gene: TRBJ1-1; clone size: many; CDR3 DNA: TGTGCCAGCAGCTCAAGAGGCAGGAGTTCCTACCTTGAAGCTTTCTTT; CDR3 protein: CASSSRGRSSYLEAFF
D gene: -; CDR3 length: 14; V gene: TRBV28; J gene: TRBJ2-5; clone size: many; CDR3 DNA: TGTGCCAGCAGTTTGACTCGGACCCAAGAGACCCAGTACTTC; CDR3 protein: CASSLTRTQETQYF
D gene: -; CDR3 length: 18; V gene: TRBV11-2; J gene: TRBJ2-7; clone size: many; CDR3 DNA: TGTGCCAGCAGCGTATCTACACCACAGGGTCATAGCTCCTACGAGCAGTACTTC; CDR3 protein: CASSVSTPQGHSSYEQYF
D gene: TRBD2; CDR3 length: 13; V gene: TRBV9; J gene: TRBJ2-7; clone size: many; CDR3 DNA: TGTGCCAGCAGCCCCAGCGGGGGGAACGAGCAGTACTTC; CDR3 protein: CASSPSGGNEQYF
D gene: TRBD1; CDR3 length: 15; V gene: TRBV30; J gene: TRBJ2-3; clone size: -; CDR3 DNA: TGTGCCTGGAGTGTGGACAGGGAGAGAGGGGATACGCAGTATTTT; CDR3 protein: CAWSVDRERGDTQYF
D gene: -; CDR3 length: 15; V gene: TRBV5-5; J gene: TRBJ2-3; clone size: many; CDR3 DNA: TGTGCCAGCAGCGAAGACTTATTTAGCACAGATACGCAGTATTTT; CDR3 protein: CASSEDLFSTDTQYF
D gene: -; CDR3 length: 12; V gene: TRBV29-1; J gene: TRBJ1-1; clone size: few; CDR3 DNA: TGCAGCGTTCGAGACCCCCCGCAAGGAGCTTTCTTT; CDR3 protein: CSVRDPPQGAFF
D gene: -; CDR3 length: 16; V gene: TRBV19; J gene: TRBJ2-1; clone size: -; CDR3 DNA: TGTGCCAGTAGTCCCTCTAGTAGCGCCCGCTACAATGAGCAGTTCTTC; CDR3 protein: CASSPSSSARYNEQFF
D gene: -; CDR3 length: 15; V gene: TRBV2; J gene: TRBJ2-2; clone size: many; CDR3 DNA: TGTGCCAGCCTAAAGGGTGTAGCGAACACCGGGGAGCTGTTTTTT; CDR3 protein: CASLKGVANTGELFF
D gene: TRBD1; CDR3 length: 14; V gene: TRBV19; J gene: TRBJ2-3; clone size: few; CDR3 DNA: TGTGCCAGCCGATCGGACAGGAGCACAGATACGCAGTATTTT; CDR3 protein: CASRSDRSTDTQYF
D gene: TRBD2; CDR3 length: 14; V gene: TRBV30; J gene: TRBJ2-3; clone size: many; CDR3 DNA: TGTGCCTGGAGTGTGGGGACTAGCAGAGGTACGCAGTATTTT; CDR3 protein: CAWSVGTSRGTQYF
D gene: TRBD2; CDR3 length: 16; V gene: TRBV6-2/TRBV6-3; J gene: TRBJ2-7; clone size: many; CDR3 DNA: TGTGCCAGCAGTTACCAAATGGGGGGGGGAAACGTCGAGCAGTACTTC; CDR3 protein: CASSYQMGGGNVEQYF
D gene: -; CDR3 length: 12; V gene: TRBV19; J gene: TRBJ1-6; clone size: few; CDR3 DNA: TGTGCCAGTAGTAATCGGGATTCACCCCTCCACTTT; CDR3 protein: CASSNRDSPLHF
D gene: -; CDR3 length: 18; V gene: TRBV6-5; J gene: TRBJ2-6; clone size: many; CDR3 DNA: TGTGCCAGCAGTTACTCTCCGGGACAAGTCTCTGGGGCCAACGTCCTGACTTTC; CDR3 protein: CASSYSPGQVSGANVLTF
D gene: -; CDR3 length: 13; V gene: TRBV20-1; J gene: TRBJ1-1; clone size: many; CDR3 DNA: TGCAGTGCGGGGATCATGGGGGACACTGAAGCTTTCTTT; CDR3 protein: CSAGIMGDTEAFF
D gene: TRBD2; CDR3 length: 16; V gene: TRBV6-2/TRBV6-3; J gene: TRBJ2-2; clone size: -; CDR3 DNA: TGTGCCAGCAGGTTCGGCCTAGCGGGAGACCTCGGGGAGCTGTTTTTT; CDR3 protein: CASRFGLAGDLGELFF
D gene: -; CDR3 length: 15; V gene: TRBV7-3; J gene: TRBJ1-1; clone size: few; CDR3 DNA: TGTGCCAGCAGCCCTCAACGGACAAGGACGACTGAAGCTTTCTTT; CDR3 protein: CASSPQRTRTTEAFF
D gene: -; CDR3 length: 15; V gene: TRBV10-3; J gene: TRBJ1-5; clone size: many; CDR3 DNA: TGTGCCATCAGTGAAGCTCGGGCCAGCAATCAGCCCCAGCATTTT; CDR3 protein: CAISEARASNQPQHF
D gene: TRBD2; CDR3 length: 16; V gene: TRBV19; J gene: TRBJ2-1; clone size: few; CDR3 DNA: TGTGCCAGTAGTATAAGGGGGACTAGCGGGTACAATGAGCAGTTCTTC; CDR3 protein: CASSIRGTSGYNEQFF
D gene: TRBD2; CDR3 length: 18; V gene: TRBV6-1; J gene: TRBJ2-5; clone size: -; CDR3 DNA: TGTGCCAGCAGAGAACGGGGGACTAGCGGGGGGGCCGGAGGGACCCAGTACTTC; CDR3 protein: CASRERGTSGGAGGTQYF
D gene: TRBD1; CDR3 length: 13; V gene: TRBV19; J gene: TRBJ2-5; clone size: few; CDR3 DNA: TGTGCCAGTAGTATAACAGGGGAAGAGACCCAGTACTTC; CDR3 protein: CASSITGEETQYF
D gene: TRBD2; CDR3 length: 14; V gene: TRBV20-1; J gene: TRBJ2-1; clone size: many; CDR3 DNA: TGCAGTGCTACACCTAGCGGGGTCAACAATGAGCAGTTCTTC; CDR3 protein: CSATPSGVNNEQFF
D gene: -; CDR3 length: 12; V gene: TRBV5-1; J gene: TRBJ2-5; clone size: -; CDR3 DNA: TGCGCCAGCAGCAGAGCCGAAGAGACCCAGTACTTC; CDR3 protein: CASSRAEETQYF
D gene: TRBD2; CDR3 length: 16; V gene: TRBV6-2/TRBV6-3; J gene: TRBJ2-3; clone size: many; CDR3 DNA: TGTGCCAGCAGTGCTATAGCGGGGGGTAGCACAGATACGCAGTATTTT; CDR3 protein: CASSAIAGGSTDTQYF
D gene: TRBD2; CDR3 length: 18; V gene: TRBV7-8; J gene: TRBJ2-6; clone size: many; CDR3 DNA: TGTGCCAGCAGCTTACTAGCGGGAGGGCCCTCTGGGGCCAACGTCCTGACTTTC; CDR3 protein: CASSLLAGGPSGANVLTF
D gene: -; CDR3 length: 13; V gene: TRBV2; J gene: TRBJ1-5; clone size: few; CDR3 DNA: TGTGCCAGCAGAGGGATACGAAATCAGCCCCAGCATTTT; CDR3 protein: CASRGIRNQPQHF
D gene: TRBD2; CDR3 length: 14; V gene: TRBV20-1; J gene: TRBJ2-1; clone size: -; CDR3 DNA: TGCAGTGCAGAAAAAGCGGGAGCCTACAATGAGCAGTTCTTC; CDR3 protein: CSAEKAGAYNEQFF
D gene: -; CDR3 length: 15; V gene: TRBV19; J gene: TRBJ2-1; clone size: few; CDR3 DNA: TGTGCCAGTAGTCCTCAGGGGGGTACGGGGAATGAGCAGTTCTTC; CDR3 protein: CASSPQGGTGNEQFF
D gene: -; CDR3 length: 14; V gene: TRBV5-1; J gene: TRBJ2-1; clone size: many; CDR3 DNA: TGCGCCAGCAGCTTGGCCGGGACGGTAGATGAGCAGTTCTTC; CDR3 protein: CASSLAGTVDEQFF
D gene: -; CDR3 length: 15; V gene: TRBV5-1; J gene: TRBJ1-6; clone size: few; CDR3 DNA: TGCGCCAGCAGCGTCTTAACAGGGTATAATTCACCCCTCCACTTT; CDR3 protein: CASSVLTGYNSPLHF
D gene: TRBD2; CDR3 length: 16; V gene: TRBV24-1; J gene: TRBJ2-1; clone size: -; CDR3 DNA: TGTGCCACCAGTGAGACGCTAGCGGCATCCTACAATGAGCAGTTCTTC; CDR3 protein: CATSETLAASYNEQFF
D gene: -; CDR3 length: 15; V gene: TRBV20-1; J gene: TRBJ2-1; clone size: few; CDR3 DNA: TGCAGTGCTAGAGATGCGACGGGGGGCCGAAATGAGCAGTTCTTC; CDR3 protein: CSARDATGGRNEQFF
D gene: -; CDR3 length: 14; V gene: TRBV6-1; J gene: TRBJ2-4; clone size: few; CDR3 DNA: TGTGCCAGCCCTATAACAATAGCCAAAAACATTCAGTACTTC; CDR3 protein: CASPITIAKNIQYF
D gene: TRBD2; CDR3 length: 15; V gene: TRBV2; J gene: TRBJ2-1; clone size: many; CDR3 DNA: TGTGCCAGCAGAACCGGGACTAGCTTCTACAATGAGCAGTTCTTC; CDR3 protein: CASRTGTSFYNEQFF
D gene: -; CDR3 length: 16; V gene: TRBV3-1; J gene: TRBJ1-6; clone size: many; CDR3 DNA: TGTGCCAGCAGCCATTGGGGGGGGACAAGTGACTCACCCCTCCACTTT; CDR3 protein: CASSHWGGTSDSPLHF
D gene: TRBD2; CDR3 length: 16; V gene: TRBV14; J gene: TRBJ2-3; clone size: -; CDR3 DNA: TGTGCCAGCAGCCAAGTGCGGGAGTGGAGCACAGATACGCAGTATTTT; CDR3 protein: CASSQVREWSTDTQYF
D gene: TRBD2; CDR3 length: 16; V gene: TRBV5-5; J gene: TRBJ2-4; clone size: -; CDR3 DNA: TGTGCCAGCACCAAGAGCGTGGGGGGGTTCGGAAACATTCAGTACTTC; CDR3 protein: CASTKSVGGFGNIQYF
D gene: TRBD1; CDR3 length: 15; V gene: TRBV5-4; J gene: TRBJ1-1; clone size: -; CDR3 DNA: TGTGCCAGCAGCCGAACAGGGGGCGCATTGACTGAAGCTTTCTTT; CDR3 protein: CASSRTGGALTEAFF
D gene: -; CDR3 length: 15; V gene: TRBV11-2; J gene: TRBJ1-6; clone size: few; CDR3 DNA: TGTGCCAGCAGCTTAGAGTTCAGTCCTAATTCACCCTTCCACTTT; CDR3 protein: CASSLEFSPNSPFHF
D gene: -; CDR3 length: 13; V gene: TRBV12-3/TRBV12-4; J gene: TRBJ2-1; clone size: -; CDR3 DNA: TGTGCCAGCAGGTGGGGGCCTTTAGGTGAGCAGTTCTTC; CDR3 protein: CASRWGPLGEQFF
D gene: -; CDR3 length: 14; V gene: TRBV7-6; J gene: TRBJ1-1; clone size: few; CDR3 DNA: TGTGCCAGCAGCTTAGCGGAAACGAACACTGAAGCTTTCTTT; CDR3 protein: CASSLAETNTEAFF
D gene: -; CDR3 length: 12; V gene: TRBV5-4; J gene: TRBJ2-7; clone size: -; CDR3 DNA: TGTGCCAGCAGCCTGCGCCCCTGGGAGCAGTACTTC; CDR3 protein: CASSLRPWEQYF
D gene: TRBD2; CDR3 length: 20; V gene: TRBV2; J gene: TRBJ2-4; clone size: -; CDR3 DNA: TGTGCCAGCAGGGGGGGGACTAGCGGGGGCGGACGGGTAGCCAAAAACATTCAGTACTTC; CDR3 protein: CASRGGTSGGGRVAKNIQYF
D gene: TRBD1; CDR3 length: 16; V gene: TRBV7-9; J gene: TRBJ2-7; clone size: many; CDR3 DNA: TGTGCCAGCAGCTTAGGGGGACAGGGCCGGATTCACGAGCAGTACTTC; CDR3 protein: CASSLGGQGRIHEQYF
D gene: -; CDR3 length: 14; V gene: TRBV24-1; J gene: TRBJ1-1; clone size: many; CDR3 DNA: TGTGCCACCAGTCCGGGCGGATCGAACACTGAAGCTTTCTTT; CDR3 protein: CATSPGGSNTEAFF
D gene: -; CDR3 length: 14; V gene: TRBV19; J gene: TRBJ2-2; clone size: -; CDR3 DNA: TGTGCCAGTAACCTAGCGAAGAACACCGGGGAGCTGTTTTTT; CDR3 protein: CASNLAKNTGELFF
D gene: -; CDR3 length: 15; V gene: TRBV7-9; J gene: TRBJ2-4; clone size: many; CDR3 DNA: TGTGCCAGCAGCCCAACTGGGGGGACCAAAAACATTCAGTACTTC; CDR3 protein: CASSPTGGTKNIQYF
D gene: TRBD1; CDR3 length: 14; V gene: TRBV29-1; J gene: TRBJ1-6; clone size: -; CDR3 DNA: TGCAGCGTTTCGGGGACAGGGGGCGGTAAGTCCCTCCACTTT; CDR3 protein: CSVSGTGGGKSLHF
D gene: -; CDR3 length: 15; V gene: TRBV5-1; J gene: TRBJ2-2; clone size: -; CDR3 DNA: TGCGCCAGCAGCTTGGACAGGGTAAACACCGGGGAGCTGTTTTTT; CDR3 protein: CASSLDRVNTGELFF